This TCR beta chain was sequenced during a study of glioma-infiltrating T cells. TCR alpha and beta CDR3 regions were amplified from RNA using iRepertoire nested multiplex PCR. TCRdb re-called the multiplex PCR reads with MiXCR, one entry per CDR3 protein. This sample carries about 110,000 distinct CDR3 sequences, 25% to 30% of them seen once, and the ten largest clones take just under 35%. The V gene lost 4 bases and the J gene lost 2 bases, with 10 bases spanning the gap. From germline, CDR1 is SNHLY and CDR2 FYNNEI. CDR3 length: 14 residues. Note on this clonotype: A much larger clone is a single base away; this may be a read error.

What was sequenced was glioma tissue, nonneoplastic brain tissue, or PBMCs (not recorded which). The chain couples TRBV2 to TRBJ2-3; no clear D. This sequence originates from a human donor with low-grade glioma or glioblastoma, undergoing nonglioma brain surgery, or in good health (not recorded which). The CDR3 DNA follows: TGTGCCAGCAGTGTAATGGGGTTCACAGATACGCAGTATTTT. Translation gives CASSVMGFTDTQYF.